This is a list of T cell receptor beta chains from one sample in a study of vaccination and CD4 T cells after COVID-19. TCRdb re-analysed the PCR reads in MiXCR, keeping a single row per CDR3 protein. Here the sample spans over 12,000 distinct CDR3 sequences, less than 50% being singletons. These receptors' antigens are unknown. The sequencing input was cultured CD4+ T cells from blood. All receptors derive from a human donor with COVID-19. CDR3s include the opening cysteine and the closing phenylalanine or tryptophan. The D gene is left open where the match is weak. Size tells how often a clone was seen (once, few, many) or the class of an expanded clone, and some rows leave it out.

CDR3nt: TGCAGTGGCCGGGAGGACGGAAACACCATATATTTT; CDR3aa: CSGREDGNTIYF; abundance: .; d_gene: .; v_gene: TRBV20-1; j_gene: TRBJ1-3
CDR3nt: TGTGCCAGCAGCTTAACAAACGGGGGATCCGGGGAGCTGTTTTTT; CDR3aa: CASSLTNGGSGELFF; abundance: .; d_gene: .; v_gene: TRBV7-9; j_gene: TRBJ2-2
CDR3nt: TGTGCCACCAGTGAGCCGGCTCGAAATGAGCAGTTCTTC; CDR3aa: CATSEPARNEQFF; abundance: .; d_gene: .; v_gene: TRBV24-1; j_gene: TRBJ2-1
CDR3nt: TGTGCTAGCAGCTTAGGGACTACGGGTAACACAGATACGCAGTATTTT; CDR3aa: CASSLGTTGNTDTQYF; abundance: .; d_gene: TRBD2; v_gene: TRBV7-7; j_gene: TRBJ2-3
CDR3nt: TGTGCCAGCAGCTTGCGACTAGCGGGGGGGCAACAGTTCTTC; CDR3aa: CASSLRLAGGQQFF; abundance: .; d_gene: TRBD2; v_gene: TRBV7-2; j_gene: TRBJ2-1
CDR3nt: TGTGCCAGCTCACCCACCTCTCAAGAGACCCAGTACTTC; CDR3aa: CASSPTSQETQYF; abundance: few; d_gene: .; v_gene: TRBV18; j_gene: TRBJ2-5
CDR3nt: TGTGCCAGCCAGACGGGATCCCTAGAATCTCGGGACAATGAAAAACTGTTTTTT; CDR3aa: CASQTGSLESRDNEKLFF; abundance: .; d_gene: .; v_gene: TRBV6-1; j_gene: TRBJ1-4
CDR3nt: TGTGCCAGCAGTCTCAGGGGTGGGACTGAAGCTTTCTTT; CDR3aa: CASSLRGGTEAFF; abundance: few; d_gene: .; v_gene: TRBV27; j_gene: TRBJ1-1
CDR3nt: TGTGCTAGCAGCCGATCAAGCGGGAACAATGAGCAGTTCTTC; CDR3aa: CASSRSSGNNEQFF; abundance: .; d_gene: TRBD2; v_gene: TRBV7-7; j_gene: TRBJ2-1
CDR3nt: TGCAGCGGCACTAGCGGGGATGTGAGGGATGAGCAGTTCTTC; CDR3aa: CSGTSGDVRDEQFF; abundance: few; d_gene: TRBD2; v_gene: TRBV20-1; j_gene: TRBJ2-1
CDR3nt: TGCAGTGCACGACAGGGGGCCACTGAAGCTTTCTTT; CDR3aa: CSARQGATEAFF; abundance: .; d_gene: TRBD1; v_gene: TRBV20-1; j_gene: TRBJ1-1
CDR3nt: TGCAGTGCTAGAGTCTTGAACAATGAGCAGTTCTTC; CDR3aa: CSARVLNNEQFF; abundance: .; d_gene: .; v_gene: TRBV20-1; j_gene: TRBJ2-1
CDR3nt: TGTGCCAGCAGTCGAGACAGACTCTATGGCTACACCTTC; CDR3aa: CASSRDRLYGYTF; abundance: .; d_gene: .; v_gene: TRBV7-2; j_gene: TRBJ1-2
CDR3nt: TGCAGTGCTAGAGATCCCCGGGACAGGGTCCTCACAGATACGCAGTATTTT; CDR3aa: CSARDPRDRVLTDTQYF; abundance: .; d_gene: TRBD1; v_gene: TRBV20-1; j_gene: TRBJ2-3
CDR3nt: TGCAGTGCTGCACAACCAGGGACAGCTGAAGCTTTCTTT; CDR3aa: CSAAQPGTAEAFF; abundance: .; d_gene: TRBD1; v_gene: TRBV20-1; j_gene: TRBJ1-1
CDR3nt: TGTGCCAGCAGCCGACAGGGGTCCTACGAGCAGTACTTC; CDR3aa: CASSRQGSYEQYF; abundance: once; d_gene: TRBD1; v_gene: TRBV7-2; j_gene: TRBJ2-7
CDR3nt: TGTGCCAGCGGCCGGTGGCCGAGCTCTAGCACAGATACGCAGTATTTT; CDR3aa: CASGRWPSSSTDTQYF; abundance: .; d_gene: .; v_gene: TRBV12-3/TRBV12-4; j_gene: TRBJ2-3
CDR3nt: TGTGCCAGTACGGGTTTAGGACAGGGGAATGGCTACACCTTC; CDR3aa: CASTGLGQGNGYTF; abundance: few; d_gene: TRBD1; v_gene: TRBV19; j_gene: TRBJ1-2
CDR3nt: TGTGCCACCAGCAGAGGGGACGTCTATGGCTACACCTTC; CDR3aa: CATSRGDVYGYTF; abundance: .; d_gene: .; v_gene: TRBV15; j_gene: TRBJ1-2
CDR3nt: TGTGCCAGCAGTGGGACAGGGGGATATCAGCCCCAGCATTTT; CDR3aa: CASSGTGGYQPQHF; abundance: .; d_gene: TRBD1; v_gene: TRBV2; j_gene: TRBJ1-5
CDR3nt: TGTGCCAGCAGCTTAGCACCCCCGAGTAGCGGGGTAAAAAGCACAGATACGCAGTATTTT; CDR3aa: CASSLAPPSSGVKSTDTQYF; abundance: .; d_gene: TRBD2; v_gene: TRBV7-6; j_gene: TRBJ2-3
CDR3nt: TGCGCCAGTCATTGCAGTGACGGTGGTGCAAGCAATCAGCCCCAGCATTTT; CDR3aa: CASHCSDGGASNQPQHF; abundance: .; d_gene: .; v_gene: TRBV10-1; j_gene: TRBJ1-5
CDR3nt: TGTGCCAGCAGTCCTGACAGGGCGGCGGAGACCCAGTACTTC; CDR3aa: CASSPDRAAETQYF; abundance: .; d_gene: TRBD1; v_gene: TRBV28; j_gene: TRBJ2-5
CDR3nt: TGTGCCAGTAGACTGGGACTAGCGGGGGGGCCCGGGGAGCTGTTTTTT; CDR3aa: CASRLGLAGGPGELFF; abundance: .; d_gene: TRBD2; v_gene: TRBV19; j_gene: TRBJ2-2
CDR3nt: TGTGCCAGCAGTTACCTCGGCGGGGGGGCTTCAGATACGCAGTATTTT; CDR3aa: CASSYLGGGASDTQYF; abundance: .; d_gene: TRBD2; v_gene: TRBV6-5; j_gene: TRBJ2-3
CDR3nt: TGTGCCAGCAGTTACAGGTGGTCTGGTGGCTACACCTTC; CDR3aa: CASSYRWSGGYTF; abundance: .; d_gene: .; v_gene: TRBV6-5; j_gene: TRBJ1-2